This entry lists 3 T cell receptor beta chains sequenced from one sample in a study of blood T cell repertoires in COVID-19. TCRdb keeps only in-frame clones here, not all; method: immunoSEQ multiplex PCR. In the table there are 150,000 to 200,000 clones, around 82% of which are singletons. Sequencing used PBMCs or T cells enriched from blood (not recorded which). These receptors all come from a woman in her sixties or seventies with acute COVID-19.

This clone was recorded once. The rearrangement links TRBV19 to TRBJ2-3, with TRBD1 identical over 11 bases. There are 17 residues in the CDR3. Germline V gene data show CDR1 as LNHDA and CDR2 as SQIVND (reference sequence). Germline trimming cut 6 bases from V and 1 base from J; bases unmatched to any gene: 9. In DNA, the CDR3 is TGTGCCAGTAGCAGGACAGGGGGCAGATTAGGCACAGATACGCAGTATTTT. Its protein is CASSRTGGRLGTDTQYF.

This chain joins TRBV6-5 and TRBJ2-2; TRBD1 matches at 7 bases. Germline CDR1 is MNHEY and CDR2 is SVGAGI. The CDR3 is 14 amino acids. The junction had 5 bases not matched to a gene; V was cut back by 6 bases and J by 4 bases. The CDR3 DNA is TGTGCCAGCAGCAGGGGGTTACTCACCGGGGAGCTGTTTTTT. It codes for CASSRGLLTGELFF.

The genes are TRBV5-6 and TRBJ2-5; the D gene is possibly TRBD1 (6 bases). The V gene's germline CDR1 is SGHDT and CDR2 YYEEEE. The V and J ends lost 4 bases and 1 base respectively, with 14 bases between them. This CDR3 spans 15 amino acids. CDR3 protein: CASSLGGLFQETQYF. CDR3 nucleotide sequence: TGTGCCAGCAGCCTAGGGGGTTTATTCCAAGAGACCCAGTACTTC.